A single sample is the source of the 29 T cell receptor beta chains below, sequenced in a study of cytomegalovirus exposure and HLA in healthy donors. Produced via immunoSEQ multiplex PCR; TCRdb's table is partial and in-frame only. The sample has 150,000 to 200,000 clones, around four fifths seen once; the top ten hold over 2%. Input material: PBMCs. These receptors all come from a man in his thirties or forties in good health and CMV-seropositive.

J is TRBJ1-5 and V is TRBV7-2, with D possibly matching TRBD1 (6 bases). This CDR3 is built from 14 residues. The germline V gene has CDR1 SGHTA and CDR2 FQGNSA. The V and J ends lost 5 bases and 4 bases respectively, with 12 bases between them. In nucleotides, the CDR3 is TGTGCCAGCAGCCACTCCCAGGGGAATCAGCCCCAGCATTTT. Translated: CASSHSQGNQPQHF.

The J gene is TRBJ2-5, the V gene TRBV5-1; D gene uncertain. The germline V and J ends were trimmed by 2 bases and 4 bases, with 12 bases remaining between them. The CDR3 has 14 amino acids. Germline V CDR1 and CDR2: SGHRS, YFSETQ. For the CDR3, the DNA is TGCGCCAGCAGCTTTTCACAGCAAGGAGAGACCCAGTACTTC. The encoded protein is CASSFSQQGETQYF.

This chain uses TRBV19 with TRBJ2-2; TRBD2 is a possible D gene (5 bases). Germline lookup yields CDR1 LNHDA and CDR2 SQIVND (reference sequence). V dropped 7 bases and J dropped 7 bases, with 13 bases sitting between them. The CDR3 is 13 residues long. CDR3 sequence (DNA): TGTGCCAGTAACACGGGGTCTAGCGGGGAGCTGTTTTTT. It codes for CASNTGSSGELFF.

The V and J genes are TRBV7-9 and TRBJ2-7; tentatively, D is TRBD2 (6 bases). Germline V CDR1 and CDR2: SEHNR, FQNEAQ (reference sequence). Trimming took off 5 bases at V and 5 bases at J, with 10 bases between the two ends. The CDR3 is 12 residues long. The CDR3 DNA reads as TGTGCCAGCAGCCCGGCGGGACACGAGCAGTACTTC. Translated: CASSPAGHEQYF.

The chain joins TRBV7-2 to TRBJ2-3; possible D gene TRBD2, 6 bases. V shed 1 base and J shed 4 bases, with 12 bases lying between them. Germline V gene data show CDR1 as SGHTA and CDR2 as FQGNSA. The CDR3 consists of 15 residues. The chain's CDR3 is CASSLDGGIADTQYF. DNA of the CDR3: TGTGCCAGCAGCTTAGACGGGGGTATAGCAGATACGCAGTATTTT.

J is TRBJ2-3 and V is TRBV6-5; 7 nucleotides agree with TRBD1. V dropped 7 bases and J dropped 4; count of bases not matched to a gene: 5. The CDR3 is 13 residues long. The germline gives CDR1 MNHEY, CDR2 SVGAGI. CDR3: CASKGAGADTQYF. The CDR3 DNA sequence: TGTGCCAGCAAGGGGGCCGGGGCAGATACGCAGTATTTT.

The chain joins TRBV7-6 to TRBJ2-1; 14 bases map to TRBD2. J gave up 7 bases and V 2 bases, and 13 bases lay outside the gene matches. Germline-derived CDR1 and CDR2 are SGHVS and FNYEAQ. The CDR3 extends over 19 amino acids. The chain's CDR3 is CASSLFLGTSGGPGNEQFF. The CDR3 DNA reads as TGTGCCAGCAGCTTATTTTTGGGGACTAGCGGGGGCCCCGGGAATGAGCAGTTCTTC.

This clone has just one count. The CDR3 here is CASSQESLGGSQETQYF. Written as DNA, the CDR3 is TGTGCCAGCAGCCAAGAAAGTTTAGGGGGCTCCCAAGAGACCCAGTACTTC. The chain joins TRBV4-2 to TRBJ2-5, with 7 bases fitting TRBD1. V trimming: 0 bases; J trimming: 1 base; junction bases outside the gene matches: 8. The germline gives CDR1 LGHNA, CDR2 YNFKEQ. The CDR3 runs 17 residues.

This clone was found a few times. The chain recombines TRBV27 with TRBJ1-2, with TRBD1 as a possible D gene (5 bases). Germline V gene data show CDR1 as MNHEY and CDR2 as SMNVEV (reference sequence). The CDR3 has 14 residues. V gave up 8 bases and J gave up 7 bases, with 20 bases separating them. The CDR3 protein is CASSPVRGGSGYTF. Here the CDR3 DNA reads TGTGCCAGCTCCCCGGTGAGGGGAGGGAGTGGCTACACCTTC.

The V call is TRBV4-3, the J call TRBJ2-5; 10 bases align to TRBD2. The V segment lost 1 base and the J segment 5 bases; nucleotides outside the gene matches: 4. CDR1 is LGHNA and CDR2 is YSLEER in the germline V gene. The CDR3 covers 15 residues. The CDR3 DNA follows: TGCGCCAGCAGCCAAGGACTAGCGGGCTGGGAGACCCAGTACTTC. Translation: CASSQGLAGWETQYF.

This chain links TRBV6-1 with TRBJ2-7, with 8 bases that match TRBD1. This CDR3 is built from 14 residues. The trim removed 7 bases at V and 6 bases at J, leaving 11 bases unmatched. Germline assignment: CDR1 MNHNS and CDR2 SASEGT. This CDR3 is CASTSGQGTREQYF. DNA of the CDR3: TGTGCCAGCACATCTGGACAGGGCACTCGCGAGCAGTACTTC.

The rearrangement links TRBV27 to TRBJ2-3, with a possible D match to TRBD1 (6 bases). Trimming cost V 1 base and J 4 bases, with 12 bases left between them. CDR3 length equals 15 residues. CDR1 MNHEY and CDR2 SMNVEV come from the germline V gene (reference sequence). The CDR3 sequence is CASSLYPGAPDTQYF. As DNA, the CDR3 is TGTGCCAGCAGTTTATATCCAGGGGCCCCAGATACGCAGTATTTT.

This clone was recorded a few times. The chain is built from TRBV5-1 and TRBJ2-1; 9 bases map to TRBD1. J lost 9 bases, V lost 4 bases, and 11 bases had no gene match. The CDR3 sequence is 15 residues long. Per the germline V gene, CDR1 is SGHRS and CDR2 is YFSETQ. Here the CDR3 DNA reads TGCGCCAGCAGCCGGGACAGGGTGTTCCTTAGTGAGCAGTTCTTC. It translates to CASSRDRVFLSEQFF.

The CDR3 DNA reads as TGCGCCAGCTCGAGCTCTGGGGCCAACGTCCTGACTTTC. Translated: CASSSSGANVLTF. V gene TRBV4-3 combines with J gene TRBJ2-6, with D unresolved. The CDR3 extends over 13 amino acids. Trimming shortened V by 8 bases and J by 0 bases, and 5 bases separated the two germline ends. Germline values: CDR1 LGHNA, CDR2 YSLEER.

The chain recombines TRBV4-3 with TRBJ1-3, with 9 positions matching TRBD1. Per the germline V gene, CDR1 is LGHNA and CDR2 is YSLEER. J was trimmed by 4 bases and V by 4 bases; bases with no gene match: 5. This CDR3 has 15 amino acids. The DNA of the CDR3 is TGCGCCAGCAGCCGAGGACAGGGGTACGGAAACACCATATATTTT. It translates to CASSRGQGYGNTIYF.

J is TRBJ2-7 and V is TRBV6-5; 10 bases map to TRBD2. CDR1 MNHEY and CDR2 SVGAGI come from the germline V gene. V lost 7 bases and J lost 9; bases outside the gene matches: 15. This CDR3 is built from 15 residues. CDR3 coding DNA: TGTGCCAGCACCGAACTCGGGTTAGCGGGGGGACGGCAGTACTTC. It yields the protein CASTELGLAGGRQYF.

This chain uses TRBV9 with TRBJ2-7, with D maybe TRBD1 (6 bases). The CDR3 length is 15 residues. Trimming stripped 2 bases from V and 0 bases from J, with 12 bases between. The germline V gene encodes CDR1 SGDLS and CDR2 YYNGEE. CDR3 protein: CASSVTGSSSYEQYF. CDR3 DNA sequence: TGTGCCAGCAGCGTGACAGGTTCCAGCTCCTACGAGCAGTACTTC. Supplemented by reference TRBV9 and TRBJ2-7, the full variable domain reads DSGVTQTPKHLITATGQRVTLRCSPRSGDLSVYWYQQSLDQGLQFLIQYYNGEERAKGNILERFSAQQFPDLHSELNLSSLELGDSALYFCASSVTGSSSYEQYFGPGTRLTVT.

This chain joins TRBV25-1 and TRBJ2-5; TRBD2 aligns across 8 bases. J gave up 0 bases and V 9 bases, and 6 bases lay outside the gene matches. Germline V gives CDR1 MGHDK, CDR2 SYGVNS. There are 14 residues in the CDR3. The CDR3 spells CASGRGGHQETQYF. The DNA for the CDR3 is TGTGCCAGTGGACGGGGGGGCCACCAAGAGACCCAGTACTTC.

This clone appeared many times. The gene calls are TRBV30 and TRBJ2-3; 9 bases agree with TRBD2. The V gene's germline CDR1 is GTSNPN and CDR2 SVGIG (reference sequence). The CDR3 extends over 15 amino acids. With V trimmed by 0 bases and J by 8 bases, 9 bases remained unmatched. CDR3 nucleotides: TGTGCCTGGAGTGTTCCTAGCGGGGTTAGGGGTACGCAGTATTTT. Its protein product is CAWSVPSGVRGTQYF.

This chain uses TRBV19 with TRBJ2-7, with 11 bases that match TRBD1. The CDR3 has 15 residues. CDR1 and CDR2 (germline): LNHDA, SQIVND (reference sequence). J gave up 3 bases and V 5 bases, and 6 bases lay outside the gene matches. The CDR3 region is CASSVDRGRGYEQYF. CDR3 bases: TGTGCCAGTAGTGTGGACAGGGGGCGCGGCTACGAGCAGTACTTC.

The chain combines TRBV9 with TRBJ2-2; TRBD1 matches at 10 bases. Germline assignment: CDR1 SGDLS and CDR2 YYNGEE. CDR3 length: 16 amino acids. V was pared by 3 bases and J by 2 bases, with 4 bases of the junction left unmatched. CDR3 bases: TGTGCCAGCAGCGCTAGACAGGGGGCAAACACCGGGGAGCTGTTTTTT. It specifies CASSARQGANTGELFF.

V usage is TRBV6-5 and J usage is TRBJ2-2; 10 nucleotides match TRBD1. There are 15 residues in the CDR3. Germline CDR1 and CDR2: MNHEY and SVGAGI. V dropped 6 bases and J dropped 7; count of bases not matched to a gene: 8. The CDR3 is CASRPWTGGVGELFF. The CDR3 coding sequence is TGTGCCAGCAGGCCCTGGACAGGGGGGGTCGGGGAGCTGTTTTTT.

CDR3 sequence: CASSEAGLAGANTGELFF. In DNA form, the CDR3 reads TGTGCCAGCAGTGAAGCGGGACTAGCGGGGGCGAACACCGGGGAGCTGTTTTTT. V and J are TRBV2 and TRBJ2-2, with TRBD2 matching over 14 bases. The CDR3 extends over 18 amino acids. Germline V CDR1 and CDR2: SNHLY, FYNNEI. V trimming: 0 bases; J trimming: 0 bases; junction bases outside the gene matches: 0.

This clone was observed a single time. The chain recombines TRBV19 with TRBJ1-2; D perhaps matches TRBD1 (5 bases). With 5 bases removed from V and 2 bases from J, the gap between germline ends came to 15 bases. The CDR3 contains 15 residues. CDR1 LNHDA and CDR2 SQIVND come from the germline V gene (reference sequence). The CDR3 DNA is TGTGCCAGTAGTGCGCAGACAGTCAGGAACTATGGCTACACCTTC. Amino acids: CASSAQTVRNYGYTF.

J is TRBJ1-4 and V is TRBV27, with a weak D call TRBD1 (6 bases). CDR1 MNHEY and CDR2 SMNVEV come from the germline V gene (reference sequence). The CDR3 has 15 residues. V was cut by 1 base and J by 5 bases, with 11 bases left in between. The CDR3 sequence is CASSLLSGGNEKLFF. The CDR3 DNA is TGTGCCAGCAGTTTATTATCGGGGGGCAATGAAAAACTGTTTTTT.

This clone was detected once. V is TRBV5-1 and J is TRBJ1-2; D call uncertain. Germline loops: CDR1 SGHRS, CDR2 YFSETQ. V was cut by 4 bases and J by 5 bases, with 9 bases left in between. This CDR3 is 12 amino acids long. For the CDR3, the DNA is TGCGCCAGCAGCACCGGCGGTTATGGCTACACCTTC. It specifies CASSTGGYGYTF.

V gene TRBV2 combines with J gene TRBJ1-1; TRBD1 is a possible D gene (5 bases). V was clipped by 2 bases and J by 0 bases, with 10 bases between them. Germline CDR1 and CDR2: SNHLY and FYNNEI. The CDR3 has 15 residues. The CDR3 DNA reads TGTGCCAGCAGTGAAAGGGGAAGGATGAACACTGAAGCTTTCTTT. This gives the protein CASSERGRMNTEAFF.

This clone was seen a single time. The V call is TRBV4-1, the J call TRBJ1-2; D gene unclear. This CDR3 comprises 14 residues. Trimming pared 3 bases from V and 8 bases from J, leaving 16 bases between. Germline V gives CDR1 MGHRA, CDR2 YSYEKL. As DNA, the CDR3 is TGCGCCAGCAGCCATGCCGACACCTATGAGGGCTACACCTTC. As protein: CASSHADTYEGYTF.

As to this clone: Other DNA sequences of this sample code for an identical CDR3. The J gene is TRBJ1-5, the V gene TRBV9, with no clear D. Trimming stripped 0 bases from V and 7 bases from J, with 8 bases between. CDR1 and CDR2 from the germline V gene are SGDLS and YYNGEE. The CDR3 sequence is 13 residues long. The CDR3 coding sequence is TGTGCCAGCAGCGTAGGCGGCTACCAGCCCCAGCATTTT. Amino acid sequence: CASSVGGYQPQHF.